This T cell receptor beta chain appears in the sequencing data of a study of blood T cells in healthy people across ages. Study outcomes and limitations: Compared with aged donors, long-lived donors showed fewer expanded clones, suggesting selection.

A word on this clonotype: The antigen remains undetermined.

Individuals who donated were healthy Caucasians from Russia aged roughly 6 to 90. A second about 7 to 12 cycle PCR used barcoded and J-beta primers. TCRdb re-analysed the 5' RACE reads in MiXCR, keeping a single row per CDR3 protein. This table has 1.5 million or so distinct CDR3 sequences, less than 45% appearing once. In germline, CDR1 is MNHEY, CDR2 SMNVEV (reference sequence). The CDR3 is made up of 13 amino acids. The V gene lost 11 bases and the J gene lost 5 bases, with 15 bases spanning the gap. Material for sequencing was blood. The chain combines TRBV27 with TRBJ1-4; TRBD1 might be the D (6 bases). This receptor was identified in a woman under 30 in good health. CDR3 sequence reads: CAGTRTANEKLFF. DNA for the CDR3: TGTGCCGGCACTCGGACAGCGAATGAAAAACTGTTTTTT.